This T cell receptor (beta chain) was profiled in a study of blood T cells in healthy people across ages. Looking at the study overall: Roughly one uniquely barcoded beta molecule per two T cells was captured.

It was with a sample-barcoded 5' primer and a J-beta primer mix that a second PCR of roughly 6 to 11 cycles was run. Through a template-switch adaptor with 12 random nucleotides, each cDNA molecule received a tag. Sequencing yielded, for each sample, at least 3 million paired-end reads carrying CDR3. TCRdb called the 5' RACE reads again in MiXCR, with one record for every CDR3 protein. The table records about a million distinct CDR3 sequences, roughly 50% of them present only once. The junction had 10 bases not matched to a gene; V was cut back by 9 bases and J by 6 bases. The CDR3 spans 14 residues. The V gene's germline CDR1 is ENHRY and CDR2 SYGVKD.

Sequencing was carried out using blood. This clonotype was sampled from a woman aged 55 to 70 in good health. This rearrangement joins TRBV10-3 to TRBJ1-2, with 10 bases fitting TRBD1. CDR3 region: CAIQLDRGIHGYTF. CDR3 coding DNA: TGTGCCATTCAGTTGGACAGGGGGATCCATGGCTACACCTTC.